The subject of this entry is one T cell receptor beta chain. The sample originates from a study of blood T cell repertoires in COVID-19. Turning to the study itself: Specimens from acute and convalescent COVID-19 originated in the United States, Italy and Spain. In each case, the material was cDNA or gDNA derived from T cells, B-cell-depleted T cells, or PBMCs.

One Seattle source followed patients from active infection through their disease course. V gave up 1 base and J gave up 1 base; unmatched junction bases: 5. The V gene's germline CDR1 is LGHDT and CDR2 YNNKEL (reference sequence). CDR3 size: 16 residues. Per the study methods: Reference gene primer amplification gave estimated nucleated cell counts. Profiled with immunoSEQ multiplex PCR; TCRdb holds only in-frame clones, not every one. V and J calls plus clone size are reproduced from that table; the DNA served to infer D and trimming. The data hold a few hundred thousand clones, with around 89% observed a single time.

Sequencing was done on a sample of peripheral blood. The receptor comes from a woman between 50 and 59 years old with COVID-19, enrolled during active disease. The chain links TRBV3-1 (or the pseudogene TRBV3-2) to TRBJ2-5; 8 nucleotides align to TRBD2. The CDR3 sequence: CASSQGIAGIQETQYF. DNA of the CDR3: TGTGCCAGCAGCCAAGGGATAGCGGGGATCCAAGAGACCCAGTACTTC.